The TCR beta chain described here comes from a study of T-cell memory formation after mild COVID-19. Findings of the study overall: Pre-infection memory already had some responding clones, implying cross-reactive memory joined.

This clonotype was counted a few times. Its antigen is still unknown. From germline, CDR1 is GTSNPN and CDR2 SVGIG (reference sequence). The CDR3 has 15 residues. The ends were cut back, 0 bases at V and 4 bases at J, with 13 bases in the middle. TCR alpha and TCR beta cDNA libraries carrying sample barcodes and UMIs came from 5'RACE with constant-segment primers. Each CDR3 protein is one row after TCRdb ran MiXCR on the 5' RACE reads. The table records roughly 450,000 distinct CDR3 sequences, under 20% of them present only once. The chain has TRBV30 and TRBJ2-1, with D unclear. This clonotype was obtained from a young man who had mild COVID-19 (a few samples of this study predate the infection). Cell type and time point are not known. Sequences were obtained from PBMCs or a T cell subset sorted from them (not recorded which). DNA for the CDR3: TGTGCCTGGAGTGTACAGATTGCCGTATACAATGAGCAGTTCTTC. The encoded protein is CAWSVQIAVYNEQFF.